The clone carrying this T cell receptor beta chain was picked up one time. What it binds is unknown. Germline CDR1 SGHTA, CDR2 FQGTGA. With 1 base removed from V and 4 bases from J, the gap between germline ends came to 7 bases. The CDR3 covers 13 residues. This sample is drawn from a study of OX40 agonist ivuxolimab in advanced cancers. The overall study: Ivuxolimab, an antibody acting as an agonist of OX40 (CD134), was used to treat patients. Study outcomes and limitations: Relative to CD4+, CD8+ T cells held more expanded clones on average. Individuals who were partial responders at 0.1-3.0 mg/kg had clonal expansion that ranked among the lowest.

Sequencing used immunoSEQ multiplex PCR; TCRdb keeps in-frame clones, though not all of them. Here the sample spans over 15,000 clones, 75% to 90% being singletons. Sample: CD4+ or CD8+ T cells sorted from blood, taken in a trial of the OX40 agonist ivuxolimab. The TCR sequence derives from an adult with an advanced solid tumor such as melanoma, head and neck, liver or kidney cancer. The rearrangement joins TRBV7-3 to TRBJ1-1; no definite D call. The CDR3 reads CASSLKEGTEAFF. The CDR3 DNA reads as TGTGCCAGCAGCTTAAAGGAAGGCACTGAAGCTTTCTTT.